Sequencing of this T cell receptor (beta chain) was carried out in a study of T cells expressing NK-cell markers. Turning to the study itself: All TCR beta repertoires analysed originated from sorted CD3+CD56+NKG2C+, CD3+CD56+NKG2C- and CD3+CD56-NKG2C+ T cells. Whole-study findings and limits: The CD3+CD56-NKG2C+ fraction was also led by these clonotypes in a handful of donors.

TCRdb reprocessed the 5' RACE reads and stores each CDR3 protein as one record, lacking DNA. The table lists some 280,000 distinct CDR3 sequences. With regard to this clonotype: Its antigen is unidentified.

CDR1 is KGHSH, CDR2 LQKENI, per germline. The CDR3 is 13 residues long. The sequenced sample consisted of blood T cells: a sorted CD56 or NKG2C T cell subset, CD4+ or CD8+ T cells, or bulk PBMC T cells (not recorded which). The chain combines TRBV18 with TRBJ1-2. The clonotype comes from a young man in good health. The CDR3 loop reads CASSRELNYGYTF. Based on the CDR3 plus reference TRBV18 and TRBJ1-2, the full variable domain is NAGVMQNPRHLVRRRGQEARLRCSPMKGHSHVYWYRQLPEEGLKFMVYLQKENIIDESGMPKERFSAEFPKEGPSILRIQQVVRGDSAAYFCASSRELNYGYTFGSGTRLTVV.